The 10 T cell receptor beta chains given below trace back to one sample, sequenced in a study of shared clonotypes between healthy human individuals. Profiling relied on immunoSEQ multiplex PCR, and the TCRdb table lists in-frame clones only, not all of them. Of about 2.2 million clones in the sample, more than 85% are singletons; the top ten hold 1.5% to 2%. Only CD45RO-negative cells positively selected for CCR7 counted as naive CD8 cells, so terminally differentiated effector memory CD45RA+ cells were excluded. The sample was naive CD8+ T cells from PBMCs. The receptors here all came from a young man in good health. Some clones in this sample may be carry-over from other donors' samples.

This sequence joins TRBV27 and TRBJ2-1; D call uncertain. The CDR3 extends over 12 amino acids. V gave up 2 bases and J gave up 6 bases, with 5 bases separating them. Germline CDR1 reads MNHEY; CDR2 reads SMNVEV (reference sequence). CDR3 coding DNA: TGTGCCAGCAGTTTAAAACCCAATGAGCAGTTCTTC. Amino acids: CASSLKPNEQFF.

With regard to this clone: Other nucleotide sequences in the sample specify the same CDR3. The rearrangement links TRBV6-5 to TRBJ2-1; TRBD2 agrees at 7 bases. The germline CDR1 and CDR2 sequences are MNHEY and SVGAGI. The V segment lost 2 bases and the J segment 4 bases; nucleotides outside the gene matches: 5. The CDR3 runs to 15 residues. The CDR3 DNA is TGTGCCAGCAGTTACGGGCTAGCGGATTACAATGAGCAGTTCTTC. Amino acid sequence: CASSYGLADYNEQFF.

This chain links TRBV5-4 with TRBJ1-1; weak D call: TRBD1 (5 bases). The germline CDR1 and CDR2 sequences are SGHNT and YYREEE (reference sequence). This CDR3 contains 14 residues. Trimming took 0 bases from V and 10 from J, leaving 16 bases between them. CDR3 nucleotides: TGTGCCAGCAGCTTGGCGTTTGGGGGTGAGGGAGCTTTCTTT. Its translation: CASSLAFGGEGAFF.

This chain connects TRBV27 to TRBJ2-2, with TRBD2 matching 8 bases. Germline V gene data show CDR1 as MNHEY and CDR2 as SMNVEV (reference sequence). This CDR3 comprises 15 residues. Trimming took 5 bases from V and 5 from J; bases not matched to a gene: 7. The CDR3 coding sequence is TGTGCCAGCAGTCCGTCAGTAGCGGGAACCGGGGAGCTGTTTTTT. Translation: CASSPSVAGTGELFF.

The chain employs TRBV7-9 and TRBJ2-1; D remains unclear. V was clipped by 4 bases and J by 5 bases, with 9 bases between them. CDR3 length equals 13 residues. CDR1 is SEHNR and CDR2 is FQNEAQ in the germline V gene (reference sequence). CDR3: CASSYLTNNEQFF. CDR3 DNA sequence: TGTGCCAGCAGCTACCTGACCAACAATGAGCAGTTCTTC.

This chain links TRBV10-3 with TRBJ1-1, with D possibly matching TRBD1 (6 bases). The CDR3 consists of 13 residues. Germline CDR1 and CDR2: ENHRY and SYGVKD. V was pared by 3 bases and J by 5 bases, with 10 bases between. The CDR3 sequence is CAISDKGGTEAFF. The CDR3 DNA reads as TGTGCCATCAGTGATAAGGGGGGGACTGAAGCTTTCTTT.

The chain couples TRBV7-9 to TRBJ1-1; D call uncertain. The CDR3 totals 17 residues. V gave up 1 base and J gave up 2 bases, with 17 bases separating them. Germline V gene sequence: CDR1 SEHNR, CDR2 FQNEAQ (reference sequence). This chain's CDR3 is CASSLGARWGENTEAFF. The CDR3 nucleotides read TGTGCCAGCAGCTTAGGAGCCCGATGGGGAGAAAACACTGAAGCTTTCTTT.

V is TRBV18 and J is TRBJ2-2; D ambiguous. CDR3 length equals 14 residues. Germline values: CDR1 KGHSH, CDR2 LQKENI. V was shortened by 3 bases and J by 5 bases, with 10 bases between the two germline ends. The CDR3 region has the DNA TGTGCCAGCTCACCTGTCGATGGAACCGGGGAGCTGTTTTTT. It yields the protein CASSPVDGTGELFF.

The chain has TRBV30 and TRBJ2-1; TRBD1 matches at 9 bases. Germline trimming cut 5 bases from V and 9 bases from J; bases unmatched to any gene: 8. CDR3 size: 13 residues. Germline values: CDR1 GTSNPN, CDR2 SVGIG (reference sequence). CDR3 region: CAWEGTGWGEQFF. The CDR3 nucleotides are TGTGCCTGGGAGGGGACAGGGTGGGGTGAGCAGTTCTTC.

This chain connects TRBV2 to TRBJ2-1; 7 bases fit TRBD1. This CDR3 has 13 amino acids. CDR1 is SNHLY, CDR2 FYNNEI, per germline. Unmatched junction bases numbered 6, after V lost 8 bases and J lost 5 bases. The CDR3 reads CASLRDSNNEQFF. CDR3 DNA sequence: TGTGCCAGCCTCCGGGACAGCAACAATGAGCAGTTCTTC.